This TCR beta chain was found in a study of graft-versus-host responses after intestinal transplantation. Whole-study findings and limits: GvH clonotypes were identified within recipient marrow, with a subset emerging first in ileum or blood. Across patients carrying graft-donor T cell macrochimerism, allografts held high graft-versus-host to host-versus-graft clonal ratios.

The method was immunoSEQ multiplex PCR; TCRdb's version includes in-frame clones alone and lacks a portion of them. The sample contains thousands of clones, about three quarters of which appear only once. Germline values: CDR1 LNHDA, CDR2 SQIVND (reference sequence). CDR3 length: 15 amino acids. Trimming shortened V by 2 bases and J by 0 bases, and 7 bases separated the two germline ends. Intraepithelial lymphocytes and lamina propria lymphocytes were released through processing of graft tissue. This clone showed up just once. Antigen specificity is unknown. The chain has TRBV19 and TRBJ2-2; D gene uncertain. Sequenced material: ileum tissue, taken around 34 weeks after intestinal transplantation. The sequence was collected from a human patient who received an intestinal transplant, so some T cells may come from the graft donor. The CDR3 here is CASSISRANTGELFF. CDR3 sequence (DNA): TGTGCCAGTAGTATATCTAGGGCGAACACCGGGGAGCTGTTTTTT.